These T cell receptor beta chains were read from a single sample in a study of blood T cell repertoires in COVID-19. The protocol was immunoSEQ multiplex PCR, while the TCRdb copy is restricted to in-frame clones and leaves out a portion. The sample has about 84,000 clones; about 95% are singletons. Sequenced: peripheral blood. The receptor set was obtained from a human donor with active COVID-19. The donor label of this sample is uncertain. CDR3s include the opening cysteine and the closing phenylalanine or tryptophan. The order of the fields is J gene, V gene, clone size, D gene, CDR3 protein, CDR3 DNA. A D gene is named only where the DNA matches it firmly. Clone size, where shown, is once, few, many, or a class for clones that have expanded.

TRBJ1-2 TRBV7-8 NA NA CASSLDPQGSYGYTF TGTGCCAGCAGCTTAGACCCACAGGGTAGCTATGGCTACACCTTC
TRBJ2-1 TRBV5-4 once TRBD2 CASSLGTSGGYEQFF TGTGCCAGCAGCTTGGGGACTAGCGGGGGCTATGAGCAGTTCTTC
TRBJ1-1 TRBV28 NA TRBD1 CASSLYLDRGGGTEAFF TGTGCCAGCAGTTTATATTTGGACAGGGGGGGAGGCACTGAAGCTTTCTTT
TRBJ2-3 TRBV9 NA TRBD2 CASSVGLAASGTQYF TGTGCCAGCAGCGTAGGACTAGCGGCATCCGGTACGCAGTATTTT
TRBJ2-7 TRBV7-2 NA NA CASRAASGTYEQYF TGTGCCAGCAGGGCGGCTTCAGGGACCTACGAGCAGTACTTC
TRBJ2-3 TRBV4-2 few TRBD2 CASSQEGRGGGDTQYF TGTGCCAGCAGCCAAGAGGGACGCGGGGGTGGCGATACGCAGTATTTT
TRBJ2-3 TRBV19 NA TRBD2 CASTDRGLAGAGDTDTQYF TGTGCCAGTACCGACCGGGGACTAGCGGGGGCCGGGGACACAGATACGCAGTATTTT
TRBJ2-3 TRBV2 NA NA CASSSLAREAHTDTQYF TGTGCCAGCAGTAGCCTAGCGAGGGAAGCACACACAGATACGCAGTATTTT
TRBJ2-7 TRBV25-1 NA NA CASSPTGWSSYEQYF TGTGCCAGCAGCCCCACAGGGTGGAGCTCCTACGAGCAGTACTTC
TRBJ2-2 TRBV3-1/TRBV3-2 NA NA CASRQDVGDTGGELFF TGTGCCAGCAGACAAGACGTCGGGGATACGGGCGGGGAGCTGTTTTTT
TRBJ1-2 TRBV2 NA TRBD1 CASSERTGGVGYTF TGTGCCAGCAGTGAAAGGACAGGGGGCGTTGGCTACACCTTC
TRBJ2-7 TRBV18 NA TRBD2 CASSTFRGGQSNEQYF TGTGCCAGCTCAACCTTCCGGGGGGGCCAGTCCAACGAGCAGTACTTC
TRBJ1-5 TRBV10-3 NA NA CAIRQDGSPNQPQHF TGTGCCATCAGACAGGACGGGAGCCCTAACCAGCCCCAGCATTTT
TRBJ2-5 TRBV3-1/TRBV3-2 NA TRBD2 CASSQDLGLAGGPQETQYF TGTGCCAGCAGCCAAGATCTTGGACTAGCGGGAGGGCCCCAAGAGACCCAGTACTTC
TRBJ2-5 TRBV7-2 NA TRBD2 CASSLRRGSGRETQYF TGTGCCAGCAGCTTACGTCGTGGTAGCGGGAGAGAGACCCAGTACTTC
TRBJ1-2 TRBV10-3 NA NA CAITSSLGLTPEGYTF TGTGCCATCACCTCATCCCTGGGACTCACCCCGGAGGGCTACACCTTC
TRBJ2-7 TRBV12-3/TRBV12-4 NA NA CASSSGYEQYF TGTGCCAGCAGTTCGGGTTACGAGCAGTACTTC
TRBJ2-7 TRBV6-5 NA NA CASGGRIANEQYF TGTGCCAGTGGAGGGAGGATAGCCAACGAGCAGTACTTC
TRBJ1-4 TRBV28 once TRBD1 CASSTTGTVDEKLFF TGTGCCAGCAGTACGACCGGGACAGTAGATGAAAAACTGTTTTTT
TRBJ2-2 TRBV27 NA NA CASSNLEGRPHPGELFF TGTGCCAGCAGCAACCTGGAGGGGCGACCACACCCCGGGGAGCTGTTTTTT
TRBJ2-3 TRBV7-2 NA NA CASSSQATSTDTQYF TGTGCCAGCAGCTCACAGGCAACTAGCACAGATACGCAGTATTTT
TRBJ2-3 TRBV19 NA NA CASSDNLAKYTDTQYF TGTGCCAGTAGTGATAACCTAGCGAAATACACAGATACGCAGTATTTT
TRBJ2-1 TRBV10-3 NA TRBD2 CAITPGLGDNEQFF TGTGCCATCACCCCCGGACTAGGAGACAATGAGCAGTTCTTC
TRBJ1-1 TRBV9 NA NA CASSVAPGMNTEAFF TGTGCCAGCAGCGTAGCCCCAGGGATGAACACTGAAGCTTTCTTT
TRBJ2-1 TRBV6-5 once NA CASSYSLESEQFF TGTGCCAGCAGTTACTCACTAGAAAGTGAGCAGTTCTTC
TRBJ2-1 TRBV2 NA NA CATARGSAEYNEQFF TGTGCCACCGCCCGGGGTAGCGCGGAATACAATGAGCAGTTCTTC
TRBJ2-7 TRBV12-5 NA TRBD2 CASGAPGLAGMTYEQYF TGTGCTAGTGGTGCGCCCGGACTAGCGGGGATGACCTACGAGCAGTACTTC
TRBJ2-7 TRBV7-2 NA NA CASSLAPTGSYEQYF TGTGCCAGCAGCTTAGCCCCGACAGGTTCCTACGAGCAGTACTTC
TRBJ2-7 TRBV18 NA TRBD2 CASSPGAGGIYEQYF TGTGCCAGCTCACCGGGAGCGGGGGGGATCTACGAGCAGTACTTC
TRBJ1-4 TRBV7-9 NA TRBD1 CASSLELTGGPKLFF TGTGCCAGCAGCTTAGAGCTGACAGGGGGCCCAAAACTGTTTTTT
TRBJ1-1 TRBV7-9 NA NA CASSFGHGLTEAFF TGTGCCAGCAGCTTCGGACATGGCCTCACTGAAGCTTTCTTT
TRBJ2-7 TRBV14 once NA CASSQGGKGFGEQYF TGTGCCAGCAGCCAAGGGGGCAAGGGTTTCGGCGAGCAGTACTTC
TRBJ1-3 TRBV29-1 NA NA CSVGQSSGNTIYF TGCAGCGTAGGACAGAGCTCTGGAAACACCATATATTTT
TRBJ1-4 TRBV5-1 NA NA CASSLSQGTNEKLFF TGCGCCAGCAGCTTGTCCCAGGGAACTAATGAAAAACTGTTTTTT
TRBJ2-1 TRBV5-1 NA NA CASSLGQAYNEQFF TGCGCCAGCAGCTTGGGACAGGCCTACAATGAGCAGTTCTTC
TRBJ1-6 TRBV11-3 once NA CASSLRGGDLHF TGTGCCAGCAGCTTAAGAGGGGGGGACCTCCACTTT